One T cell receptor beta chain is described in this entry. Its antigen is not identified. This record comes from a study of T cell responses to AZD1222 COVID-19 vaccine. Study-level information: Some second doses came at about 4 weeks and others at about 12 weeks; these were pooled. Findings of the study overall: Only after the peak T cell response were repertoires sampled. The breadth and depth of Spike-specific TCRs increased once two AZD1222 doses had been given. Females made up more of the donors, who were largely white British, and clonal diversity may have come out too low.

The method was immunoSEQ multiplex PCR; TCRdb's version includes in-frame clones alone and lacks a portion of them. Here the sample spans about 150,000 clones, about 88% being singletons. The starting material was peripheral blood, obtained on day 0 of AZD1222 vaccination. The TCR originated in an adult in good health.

This chain's CDR3 is CASSRTGDNEKLFF. CDR3 coding DNA: TGCGCCAGCAGCCGGACAGGAGATAATGAAAAACTGTTTTTT. The chain combines TRBV5-1 with TRBJ1-4; 7 bases line up with TRBD1. Trimming took 4 bases from V and 4 from J; bases not matched to a gene: 4. Germline values: CDR1 SGHRS, CDR2 YFSETQ. The CDR3 is 14 residues long.